The 27 T cell receptor beta chains in this list originate from one sample, sequenced in a study of cytomegalovirus exposure and HLA in healthy donors. Primers for the PCR totalled 60 Vbeta and 13 Jbeta. The protocol was immunoSEQ multiplex PCR, while the TCRdb copy is restricted to in-frame clones and leaves out a portion. The table includes under 200,000 clones, about 64% detected once. Sequencing used PBMCs. The receptor set was obtained from a man aged 45-65 years in good health and CMV-seronegative.

The genes are TRBV4-2 and TRBJ2-5, with D possibly matching TRBD2 (5 bases). Germline V gene lookup returns CDR1 LGHNA and CDR2 YNFKEQ. V lost 3 bases to trimming and J lost 11 bases, with 22 bases between them. The CDR3 runs to 15 residues. The CDR3 region is CASSQAVQGNGEQYF. The CDR3, as DNA: TGTGCCAGCAGCCAGGCAGTGCAAGGCAATGGGGAGCAGTACTTC.

This chain uses TRBV10-3 with TRBJ2-1, with TRBD2 matching over 13 bases. In germline, CDR1 is ENHRY, CDR2 SYGVKD. With V trimmed by 0 bases and J by 7 bases, 3 bases remained unmatched. This CDR3 contains 16 residues. The CDR3 loop is CAISESGLAGWNEQFF. DNA for the CDR3: TGTGCCATCAGTGAGTCGGGACTAGCGGGGTGGAATGAGCAGTTCTTC.

The chain joins TRBV27 to TRBJ1-5, with TRBD1 matching over 9 bases. This CDR3 region has 15 residues. V lost 2 bases and J lost 5; bases outside the gene matches: 4. Germline CDR1 is MNHEY and CDR2 is SMNVEV (reference sequence). The CDR3 reads CASSLGTGPHQPQHF. The DNA for the CDR3 is TGTGCCAGCAGTTTAGGGACAGGGCCTCATCAGCCCCAGCATTTT.

This clone appeared a few times. The J gene is TRBJ1-5, the V gene TRBV27; D gene uncertain. V gave up 3 bases and J gave up 3 bases, with 6 bases separating them. The CDR3 has 13 residues. Germline CDR1 and CDR2: MNHEY and SMNVEV (reference sequence). The CDR3 sequence: CASSFQNNQPQHF. The DNA of the CDR3 is TGTGCCAGCAGTTTCCAGAACAATCAGCCCCAGCATTTT.

The chain joins TRBV29-1 to TRBJ2-5; TRBD2 aligns across 11 bases. Germline lookup yields CDR1 SQVTM and CDR2 ANQGSEA. CDR3 length: 14 residues. V was pared by 4 bases and J by 4 bases, with 5 bases of the junction left unmatched. Written as DNA, the CDR3 is TGCAGCGTTGCTGGGACTAGCGGTCTAGAGACCCAGTACTTC. It codes for CSVAGTSGLETQYF. The full variable domain, with the rest looked up from reference TRBV29-1 and TRBJ2-5, is SAVISQKPSRDICQRGTSLTIQCQVDSQVTMMFWYRQQPGQSLTLIATANQGSEATYESGFVIDKFPISRPNLTFSTLTVSNMSPEDSSIYLCSVAGTSGLETQYFGPGTRLLVL.

This chain uses TRBV19 with TRBJ2-2; TRBD2 matches 11 bases. V lost 3 bases to trimming and J lost 5 bases; unmatched junction nucleotides: 5. The CDR3 totals 16 residues. Germline values: CDR1 LNHDA, CDR2 SQIVND (reference sequence). The CDR3 DNA is TGTGCCAGTAGTATTCTAGCGGGGGGAAAAACCGGGGAGCTGTTTTTT. Encoded protein: CASSILAGGKTGELFF.

V and J are TRBV9 and TRBJ1-5, with 7 bases identical to TRBD1. In germline, CDR1 is SGDLS, CDR2 YYNGEE. V dropped 4 bases and J dropped 4; count of bases not matched to a gene: 11. This CDR3 is built from 16 residues. The CDR3 region has the DNA TGTGCCAGCAGCCCCGGGGACAGCCCTGGAAATCAGCCCCAGCATTTT. Translated: CASSPGDSPGNQPQHF.

Of note for this clone: Other nucleotide sequences in the sample specify the same CDR3. The chain recombines TRBV5-4 with TRBJ1-2; TRBD1 agrees at 7 bases. Germline lookup yields CDR1 SGHNT and CDR2 YYREEE (reference sequence). The trim removed 4 bases at V and 3 bases at J, leaving 6 bases unmatched. This CDR3 spans 14 amino acids. Written as DNA, the CDR3 is TGTGCCAGCAGCCTGAAAGGGGGCGACTATGGCTACACCTTC. Amino acid sequence: CASSLKGGDYGYTF.

The genes are TRBV7-6 and TRBJ2-7; 9 bases agree with TRBD2. The length of the CDR3 is 15 residues. Germline lookup yields CDR1 SGHVS and CDR2 FNYEAQ. V dropped 5 bases and J dropped 3; count of bases not matched to a gene: 8. CDR3 DNA: TGTGCCAGCAGCAAACTAGCGGGCGGACTCTACGAGCAGTACTTC. This encodes CASSKLAGGLYEQYF.

This chain uses TRBV5-1 with TRBJ2-7; tentative D call: TRBD1 (5 bases). This CDR3 comprises 13 residues. V lost 1 base to trimming and J lost 5 bases, with 10 bases between them. Germline CDR1 reads SGHRS; CDR2 reads YFSETQ. CDR3 sequence (DNA): TGCGCCAGCAGCTTGACACAGGTAGACGAGCAGTACTTC. As protein: CASSLTQVDEQYF. Together with reference TRBV5-1 and TRBJ2-7, the CDR3 gives the full variable domain: KAGVTQTPRYLIKTRGQQVTLSCSPISGHRSVSWYQQTPGQGLQFLFEYFSETQRNKGNFPGRFSGRQFSNSRSEMNVSTLELGDSALYLCASSLTQVDEQYFGPGTRLTVT.

The chain combines TRBV10-3 with TRBJ2-1; 7 positions match TRBD2. V was pared by 10 bases and J by 7 bases, with 10 bases of the junction left unmatched. Germline loops: CDR1 ENHRY, CDR2 SYGVKD. The CDR3 loop spans 13 amino acids. Written as DNA, the CDR3 is TGTGCCACCTCGGTCCTAGCGGAGAATGAGCAGTTCTTC. Its translation: CATSVLAENEQFF.

The J gene is TRBJ2-7, the V gene TRBV27; 14 nucleotides line up with TRBD2. V gave up 4 bases and J gave up 0 bases; unmatched junction bases: 11. CDR3 length: 19 residues. Germline loops: CDR1 MNHEY, CDR2 SMNVEV (reference sequence). CDR3 sequence reads: CASSYIGTSGGLSSYEQYF. The CDR3, as DNA: TGTGCCAGCAGTTACATAGGGACTAGCGGGGGCCTGAGCTCCTACGAGCAGTACTTC.

The V call is TRBV9, the J call TRBJ2-1; no definite D call. V dropped 3 bases and J dropped 0 bases, with 19 bases sitting between them. The CDR3 runs to 18 residues. CDR1 and CDR2 from the germline V gene are SGDLS and YYNGEE. The CDR3 reads CASSGALLGLSSYNEQFF. CDR3 coding DNA: TGTGCCAGCAGCGGTGCCCTCCTAGGATTAAGCTCCTACAATGAGCAGTTCTTC.

A note on this clone: Other DNA sequences in the sample encode the same CDR3. This sequence joins TRBV5-1 and TRBJ2-7; D call uncertain. Germline V gene lookup returns CDR1 SGHRS and CDR2 YFSETQ. The V and J ends lost 0 bases and 0 bases respectively, with 4 bases between them. The length of the CDR3 is 13 residues. The DNA of the CDR3 is TGCGCCAGCAGCTTGGACGGCTCCTACGAGCAGTACTTC. Translated: CASSLDGSYEQYF.

This chain links TRBV7-6 with TRBJ1-1; no definite D call. CDR3 length: 16 residues. Germline values: CDR1 SGHVS, CDR2 FNYEAQ. The ends were cut back, 1 base at V and 1 base at J, with 13 bases in the middle. This chain's CDR3 is CASSLVSGWQNTEAFF. The DNA for the CDR3 is TGTGCCAGCAGCTTAGTTTCGGGTTGGCAGAACACTGAAGCTTTCTTT.

The V and J genes are TRBV7-9 and TRBJ2-1; 9 nucleotides agree with TRBD2. The germline CDR1 and CDR2 sequences are SEHNR and FQNEAQ (reference sequence). CDR3 length: 15 amino acids. V lost 7 bases and J lost 6; bases outside the gene matches: 10. CDR3 region: CASIDTLAGPNEQFF. CDR3 DNA: TGTGCCAGCATCGACACCCTAGCGGGACCCAATGAGCAGTTCTTC.

The chain employs TRBV19 and TRBJ2-2; 8 bases are shared with TRBD1. Germline CDR1 and CDR2: LNHDA and SQIVND (reference sequence). The CDR3 is made up of 16 amino acids. The ends lost 1 base at V and 1 base at J; junction bases unmatched: 2. CDR3 sequence (DNA): TGTGCCAGTAGTATAGCCGGGACAGGGAACACCGGGGAGCTGTTTTTT. Protein product: CASSIAGTGNTGELFF.

This chain joins TRBV28 and TRBJ1-5; D ambiguous. Trimming removed 6 bases from V and 0 bases from J, with 18 bases in between. The CDR3 length is 17 residues. CDR1 and CDR2 (germline): MDHEN, SYDVKM. The CDR3 is CASSSSHFSNSNQPQHF. CDR3 DNA: TGTGCCAGCAGCTCAAGCCATTTTAGTAATAGCAATCAGCCCCAGCATTTT.

The V and J genes are TRBV6-4 and TRBJ1-1, with D possibly matching TRBD1 (5 bases). Germline lookup yields CDR1 MRHNA and CDR2 SNTAGT. The length of the CDR3 is 14 residues. The V end was cut by 4 bases, the J end by 4 bases, with 13 bases between. The CDR3 DNA follows: TGTGCCAGCAGTGGTCAGGGAGGTAGCACTGAAGCTTTCTTT. Translating it yields CASSGQGGSTEAFF.

This sequence joins TRBV7-8 and TRBJ1-1; 7 bases line up with TRBD1. V shed 3 bases, J shed 2 bases, and the junction held 3 bases outside the gene matches. Germline CDR1 and CDR2: SGHVS and FQNEAQ. This CDR3 contains 14 residues. The CDR3 protein is CASSFGTANTEAFF. The CDR3 DNA sequence: TGTGCCAGCAGCTTCGGGACAGCTAACACTGAAGCTTTCTTT.

The sample holds one count of this clone. The chain has TRBV6-6 and TRBJ1-5; D gene unclear. V lost 5 bases to trimming and J lost 5 bases, with 13 bases between them. The CDR3 has 14 amino acids. The germline V gene has CDR1 MNHNY and CDR2 SVGAGI (reference sequence). This chain's CDR3 is CASSLRGGDQPQHF. CDR3 sequence (DNA): TGTGCCAGCAGTCTCCGCGGCGGGGATCAGCCCCAGCATTTT.

The chain links TRBV5-1 to TRBJ2-1; TRBD2 matches at 8 bases. The CDR3 loop spans 15 amino acids. Germline assignment: CDR1 SGHRS and CDR2 YFSETQ. V was clipped by 0 bases and J by 6 bases; unmatched bases: 5. CDR3 protein: CASSLGGGPLNEQFF. The DNA of the CDR3 is TGCGCCAGCAGCTTGGGCGGGGGGCCCCTCAATGAGCAGTTCTTC.

This chain joins TRBV19 and TRBJ2-7; TRBD2 agrees at 11 bases. Germline CDR1 reads LNHDA; CDR2 reads SQIVND (reference sequence). This CDR3 has 15 residues. Germline trimming cut 4 bases from V and 4 bases from J; bases unmatched to any gene: 6. CDR3 DNA sequence: TGTGCCAGTAGTAGCAGGTCTAGCGGGGGGTACGAGCAGTACTTC. Translation: CASSSRSSGGYEQYF. The whole variable domain, filled in from reference TRBV19 and TRBJ2-7, reads DGGITQSPKYLFRKEGQNVTLSCEQNLNHDAMYWYRQDPGQGLRLIYYSQIVNDFQKGDIAEGYSVSREKKESFPLTVTSAQKNPTAFYLCASSSRSSGGYEQYFGPGTRLTVT.

The rearrangement uses TRBV11-1 and TRBJ1-6, with 7 bases that match TRBD1. Per germline, CDR1 SGHAT and CDR2 FQDESV (reference sequence). The CDR3 runs 14 residues. The ends lost 6 bases at V and 7 bases at J; junction bases unmatched: 6. For the CDR3, the DNA is TGTGCCAGCAGTTTCAGGGGGATGAATTCACCCCTCCACTTT. Its protein product is CASSFRGMNSPLHF.

This CDR3 reads CASSVGVSGGYGANVLTF. The CDR3 region has the DNA TGTGCCAGCAGCGTAGGGGTTAGCGGGGGGTATGGGGCCAACGTCCTGACTTTC. V and J are TRBV9 and TRBJ2-6, with 10 nucleotides matching TRBD2. CDR1 and CDR2 (germline): SGDLS, YYNGEE. Unmatched junction bases numbered 6, after V lost 0 bases and J lost 3 bases. This CDR3 is 18 amino acids long.

J is TRBJ2-7 and V is TRBV4-1; 10 positions agree with TRBD2. This CDR3 spans 16 amino acids. The V gene's germline CDR1 is MGHRA and CDR2 YSYEKL. Trimming took 4 bases from V and 1 from J; bases not matched to a gene: 7. The CDR3 sequence: CASSLMTSGSSYEQYF. CDR3 nucleotide sequence: TGCGCCAGCAGCCTCATGACTAGCGGGTCGTCCTACGAGCAGTACTTC.

J is TRBJ1-1 and V is TRBV28, with D possibly matching TRBD1 (5 bases). The CDR3 consists of 14 residues. CDR1 is MDHEN and CDR2 is SYDVKM in the germline V gene. V was pared by 5 bases and J by 0 bases, with 10 bases between. The CDR3 coding sequence is TGTGCCAGCAGTCTAACAGGCATGAACACTGAAGCTTTCTTT. As protein: CASSLTGMNTEAFF.